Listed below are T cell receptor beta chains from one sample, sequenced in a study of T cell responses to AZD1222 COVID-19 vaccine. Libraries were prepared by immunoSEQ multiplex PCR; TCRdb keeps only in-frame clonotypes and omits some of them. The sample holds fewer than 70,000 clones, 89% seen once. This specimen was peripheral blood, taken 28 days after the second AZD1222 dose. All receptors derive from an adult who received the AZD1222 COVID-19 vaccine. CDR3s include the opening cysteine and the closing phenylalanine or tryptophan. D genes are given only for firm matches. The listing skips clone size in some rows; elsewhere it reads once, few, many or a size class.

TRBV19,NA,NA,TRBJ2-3,TGTGCCAGTAGTATAGTAGTTTCTACAGATACGCAGTATTTT,CASSIVVSTDTQYF
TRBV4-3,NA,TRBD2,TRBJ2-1,TGCGCCAGCAGCCAAGGCCGGACTAGCGGGACCAACAATGAGCAGTTCTTC,CASSQGRTSGTNNEQFF
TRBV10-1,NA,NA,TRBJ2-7,TGCGCCAGCAGTAAGGACAGCGCATCCTCCTACGAGCAGTACTTC,CASSKDSASSYEQYF
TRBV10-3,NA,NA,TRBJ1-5,TGTGCCATCAGTGAATCGTTGGGAAATCAGCCCCAGCATTTT,CAISESLGNQPQHF
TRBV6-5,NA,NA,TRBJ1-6,TGTGCCAGCAGTTACACGGGCAGGGGAAATTCACCCCTCCACTTT,CASSYTGRGNSPLHF
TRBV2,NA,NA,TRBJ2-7,TGTGCCAGCAGTGTCCTAGATCCCTACGAGCAGTACTTC,CASSVLDPYEQYF
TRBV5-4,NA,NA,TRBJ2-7,TGTGCCAGCAGCTTGCTGACTGGAATGAGGGAGCAGTACTTC,CASSLLTGMREQYF
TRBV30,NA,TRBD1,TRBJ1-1,TGTGCTTATGACAGGGAGAACACTGAAGCTTTCTTT,CAYDRENTEAFF
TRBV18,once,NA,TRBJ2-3,TGTGCCAGCTCAGATGTACGAGATACGCAGTATTTT,CASSDVRDTQYF
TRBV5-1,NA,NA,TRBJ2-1,TGCGCCAGCAGCTTTACTCCTATCTCCTACAATGAGCAGTTCTTC,CASSFTPISYNEQFF
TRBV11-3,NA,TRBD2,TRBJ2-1,TGTGCCAGCAGCTTCTCATCGCCGGGACTAGCGGGAGGATACAATGAGCAGTTCTTC,CASSFSSPGLAGGYNEQFF
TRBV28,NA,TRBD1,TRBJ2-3,TGTGCCAGCAGCCGCTCCGGACAGGGCGGCGCAGATACGCAGTATTTT,CASSRSGQGGADTQYF
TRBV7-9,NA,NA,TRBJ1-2,TGTGCCAGCAGCTTAAATTCCGGGGGCGGCTACACCTTC,CASSLNSGGGYTF
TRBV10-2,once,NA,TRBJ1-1,TGCGCCAGCCTACTAACGGAGAACACTGAAGCTTTCTTT,CASLLTENTEAFF
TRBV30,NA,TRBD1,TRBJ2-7,TGTGCCTGGAATATACAGGGGTTCTCCTACGAGCAGTACTTC,CAWNIQGFSYEQYF
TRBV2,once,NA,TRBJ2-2,TGTGCCAGCAGACAGATGGCGGGGAGGACCGGGGAGCTGTTTTTT,CASRQMAGRTGELFF
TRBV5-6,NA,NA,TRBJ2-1,TGTGCCAGCAGCTTGGGGCTAGCATCCTACAATGAGCAGTTCTTC,CASSLGLASYNEQFF
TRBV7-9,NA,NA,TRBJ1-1,TGTGCCAGCAGCTTAGACGGAATGAACACTGAAGCTTTCTTT,CASSLDGMNTEAFF
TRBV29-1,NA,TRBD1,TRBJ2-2,TGCAGCGTGCATTCTCAGGGGGCGAACACCGGGGAGCTGTTTTTT,CSVHSQGANTGELFF
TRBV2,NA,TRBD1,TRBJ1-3,TGTGCCAGCAGAGACAGGGAGGCAGCTACGGGAAACACCATATATTTT,CASRDREAATGNTIYF
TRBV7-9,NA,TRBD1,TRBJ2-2,TGTGCCAGCAGCCCCTCGGGGACAGGGAGAACCGGGGAGCTGTTTTTT,CASSPSGTGRTGELFF
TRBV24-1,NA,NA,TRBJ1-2,TGTGCCACCAGGGATAACTATGGCTACACCTTC,CATRDNYGYTF
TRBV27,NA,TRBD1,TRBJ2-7,TGTGCCAGCAGTCCGTCGTGGGACAGGGGATTTAGAGGTCCCTCCTACGAGCAGTACTTC,CASSPSWDRGFRGPSYEQYF
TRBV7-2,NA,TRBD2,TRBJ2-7,TGTGCCAGCAGTACCGGGAGGACTGGGTACGAGCAGTACTTC,CASSTGRTGYEQYF
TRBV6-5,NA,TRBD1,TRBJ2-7,TGTGCCAGCAACACAAGACAGGGGGCGCGCGAGCAGTACTTC,CASNTRQGAREQYF
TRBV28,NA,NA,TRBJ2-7,TGTGCCAGCAGTGTCGGGGGTTCCTACGAGCAGTACTTC,CASSVGGSYEQYF
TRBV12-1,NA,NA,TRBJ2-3,TGTGCCAGCAGCTTTGCGCTCACTAGCGACAGCACAGATACGCAGTATTTT,CASSFALTSDSTDTQYF
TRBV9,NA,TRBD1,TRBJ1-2,TGTGCCAGCAGCGTAGCTCGGGGACAGGGACATGGCTACACCTTC,CASSVARGQGHGYTF
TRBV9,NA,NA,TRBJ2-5,TGTGCCAGCAGCGTAGCTGGGGGCCATTACCAAGAGACCCAGTACTTC,CASSVAGGHYQETQYF
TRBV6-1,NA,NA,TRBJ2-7,TGTGCCAGCAGTGAAGCAGTGGCAGGGGTGGGGTACGAGCAGTACTTC,CASSEAVAGVGYEQYF
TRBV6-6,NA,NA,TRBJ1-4,TGTGCCAGCCACCAGGGTGCAACTAATGAAAAACTGTTTTTT,CASHQGATNEKLFF
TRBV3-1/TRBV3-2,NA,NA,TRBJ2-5,TGTGCCAGCAGCCAAGAGCCATGGACCCAGTACTTC,CASSQEPWTQYF
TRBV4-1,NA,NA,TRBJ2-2,TGCGCCAGCAGCCAAGATGACACCAAAGGGGAGCTGTTTTTT,CASSQDDTKGELFF
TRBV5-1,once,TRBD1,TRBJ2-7,TGCGCCAGCAGCTTGGCCTCAGGGACAGCTTATTACGAGCAGTACTTC,CASSLASGTAYYEQYF
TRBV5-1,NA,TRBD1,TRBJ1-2,TGCGCCAGCAGCCAGGACAGGGACCTCTATGGCTACACCTTC,CASSQDRDLYGYTF
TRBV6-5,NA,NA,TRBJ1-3,TGTGCCAGCAGGGGACTCTCTGGAAACACCATATATTTT,CASRGLSGNTIYF
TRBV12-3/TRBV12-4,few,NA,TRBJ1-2,TGTGCCAGCAGTTCTGCCAGGGCTGGCTACACCTTC,CASSSARAGYTF
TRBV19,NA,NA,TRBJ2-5,TGTGCCAGTCGGGAACAAGAGACCCAGTACTTC,CASREQETQYF
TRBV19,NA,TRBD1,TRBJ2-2,TGTGCCAGTGGGACAGGGGGGAACACCGGGGAGCTGTTTTTT,CASGTGGNTGELFF
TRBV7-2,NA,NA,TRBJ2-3,TGTGCCAGCAGCCTCGGGATTTCAGATACGCAGTATTTT,CASSLGISDTQYF
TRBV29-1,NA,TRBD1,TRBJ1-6,TGCAGCGTTGGGACAGGGGAGGATTCACCCCTCCACTTT,CSVGTGEDSPLHF
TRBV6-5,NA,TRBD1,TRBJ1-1,TGTGCCAGCAGTTACCACAAGGGACAGCCGAACACTGAAGCTTTCTTT,CASSYHKGQPNTEAFF
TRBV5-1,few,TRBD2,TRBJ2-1,TGCGCCAGCAGCTTGTTGGGCGGGAGAACCTACAATGAGCAGTTCTTC,CASSLLGGRTYNEQFF
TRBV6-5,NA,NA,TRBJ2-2,TGTGCCAGCAGTTACGAGGGAAGAAACACCGGGGAGCTGTTTTTT,CASSYEGRNTGELFF
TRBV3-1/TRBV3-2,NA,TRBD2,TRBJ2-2,TGTGCCTGCGGCGGGGGAATCACCGGGGAGCTGTTTTTT,CACGGGITGELFF
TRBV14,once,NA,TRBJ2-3,TGTGCCAGCAGCCAAGAGGGGCGCGGGGCGATCACAGATACGCAGTATTTT,CASSQEGRGAITDTQYF
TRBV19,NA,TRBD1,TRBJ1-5,TGTGCCAGTAGTACACAATACAGGGGCGATCAGCCCCAGCATTTT,CASSTQYRGDQPQHF
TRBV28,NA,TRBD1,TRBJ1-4,TGTGCCAGCAGTTCTCAGGGGGCTGGGCTAACTAATGAAAAACTGTTTTTT,CASSSQGAGLTNEKLFF
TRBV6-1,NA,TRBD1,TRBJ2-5,TGTGCCAGCAGTGACCTGACAGGGCGGGAGACCCAGTACTTC,CASSDLTGRETQYF
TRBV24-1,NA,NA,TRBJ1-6,TGTGCCACCAGTGGGGGGTATAATTCACCCCTCCACTTT,CATSGGYNSPLHF
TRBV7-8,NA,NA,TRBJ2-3,TGTGCCAGCAGCTTAGGTAGCGGCGGTAGCACAGATACGCAGTATTTT,CASSLGSGGSTDTQYF
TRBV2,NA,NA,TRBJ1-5,TGTGCCAGCACTAAAGGGACGAATAGCAATCAGCCCCAGCATTTT,CASTKGTNSNQPQHF
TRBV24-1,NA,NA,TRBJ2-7,TGTGCCACCAGTGGCGGTTACGAGCAGTACTTC,CATSGGYEQYF
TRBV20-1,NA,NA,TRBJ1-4,TGCAGTGCTAGATCCCCCACGGAAGTCGATTTT,CSARSPTEVDF
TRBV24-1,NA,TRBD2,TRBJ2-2,TGTGCCACCAGTGACCCTAGCGGGGGGTCCACCGGGGAGCTGTTTTTT,CATSDPSGGSTGELFF
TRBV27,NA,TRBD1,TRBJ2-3,TGTGCCAGCAGTTTCTTCCCTGGACAGGTGACAGATACGCAGTATTTT,CASSFFPGQVTDTQYF
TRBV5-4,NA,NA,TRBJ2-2,TGTGCCAGCAGCTTGGTGAACACCGGGGAGCTGTTTTTT,CASSLVNTGELFF
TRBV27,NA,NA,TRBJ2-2,TGTGCCAGCAAAGACCGTTTGAGGAACACCGGGGAGCTGTTTTTT,CASKDRLRNTGELFF
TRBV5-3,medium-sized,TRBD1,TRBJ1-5,TGTGCCAGAAGCTCTCGGGACAGGGAGGATCAGCCCCAGCATTTT,CARSSRDREDQPQHF
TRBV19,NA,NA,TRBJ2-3,TGTGCCAGTAGTGCAGACGCAGGTACGCAGTATTTT,CASSADAGTQYF